This TCR beta chain was captured by sequencing in a study of OX40 agonist ivuxolimab in advanced cancers. Method: immunoSEQ multiplex PCR; TCRdb's copy keeps in-frame clones and lacks some. This table holds fewer than 120,000 clones, over 85% found once. The CDR3 extends over 14 amino acids. Deletions cut 0 bases from V and 9 bases from J, with 13 bases between. From germline, CDR1 is SGHNT and CDR2 YYREEE (reference sequence). Sequenced here: CD4+ or CD8+ T cells sorted from blood, sampled in a trial of the OX40 agonist ivuxolimab. The source of this sequence is an adult with an advanced solid tumor such as melanoma, head and neck, liver or kidney cancer. V gene TRBV5-4 combines with J gene TRBJ2-1; either TRBD1 or TRBD2 may supply D (5 bases each). Here the CDR3 reads CASSLGGEAVEQFF. CDR3 coding DNA: TGTGCCAGCAGCTTGGGAGGGGAAGCGGTTGAGCAGTTCTTC.